Listed below are T cell receptor beta chains from one sample, sequenced in a study of T cell repertoires in aging, cancer and after chemotherapy. MiXCR, applied by TCRdb to the multiplex PCR reads, yields one record per CDR3 protein. The sample holds about 9,200 distinct CDR3 sequences, roughly a third seen once. Sample: blood. The receptors derive from a human donor in good health. CDR3s include the opening cysteine and the closing phenylalanine or tryptophan. A D gene is named only where the DNA matches it firmly. Clone size appears in some rows only: once, few, many, or a class for an expanded clone.

TRBV10-3,TRBJ2-1,few,TRBD2,CAISPTLAGGPRSNEQFF,TGTGCCATCAGTCCCACACTAGCGGGGGGGCCTAGGTCCAATGAGCAGTTCTTC
TRBV11-3,TRBJ2-3,few,TRBD1,CASSLIIGTGGSDTQYF,TGTGCCAGCAGCCTAATAATCGGGACAGGGGGCTCAGATACGCAGTATTTT
TRBV15,TRBJ2-3,medium-sized,.,CATSRDRAADTQYF,TGTGCCACCAGCAGAGATCGAGCGGCAGATACGCAGTATTTT
TRBV30,TRBJ2-1,few,.,CAWTPRGGSSVGEQFF,TGTGCCTGGACCCCCCGAGGCGGGTCGTCGGTCGGTGAGCAGTTCTTC
TRBV7-2,TRBJ2-3,few,TRBD2,CASSSVAGGTDTQYF,TGTGCCAGCAGCTCGGTAGCGGGGGGCACAGATACGCAGTATTTT
TRBV19,TRBJ2-3,.,.,CASRIRDPSTDTQYF,TGTGCCAGTAGGATACGGGACCCTAGCACAGATACGCAGTATTTT
TRBV6-5,TRBJ2-2,few,TRBD1,CASSLYRGQSGELFF,TGTGCCAGCAGTCTGTACAGGGGGCAGAGCGGGGAGCTGTTTTTT
TRBV7-6,TRBJ1-1,.,.,CASSFVAGLNTEAFF,TGTGCCAGCAGCTTTGTAGCCGGACTGAACACTGAAGCTTTCTTT
TRBV6-1,TRBJ1-4,once,TRBD1,CASRNRGLNEKLFF,TGTGCCAGCAGGAACAGGGGCCTTAATGAAAAACTGTTTTTT
TRBV6-5,TRBJ2-1,.,TRBD2,CASRDGTSGYEQFF,TGTGCCAGCAGGGATGGGACTAGCGGGTATGAGCAGTTCTTC
TRBV6-5,TRBJ1-1,few,TRBD1,CASSSTGAGTEAFF,TGTGCCAGCAGTTCGACAGGGGCGGGGACTGAAGCTTTCTTT
TRBV6-5,TRBJ1-5,few,.,CASSPLLGAANQPQHF,TGTGCCAGCAGTCCTCTCCTAGGGGCAGCCAATCAGCCCCAGCATTTT
TRBV18,TRBJ1-1,few,.,CASSPITEAFF,TGTGCCAGCTCACCCATAACTGAAGCTTTCTTT
TRBV12-3/TRBV12-4,TRBJ1-6,.,.,CASSYGGAPSPLHF,TGTGCCAGCTCCTACGGGGGGGCCCCTTCACCCCTCCACTTT
TRBV11-1,TRBJ2-1,medium-sized,.,CASSPQGPYNEQFF,TGTGCCAGCAGCCCCCAGGGCCCCTACAATGAGCAGTTCTTC
TRBV18,TRBJ2-6,.,.,CASSPLVGDSGANVLTF,TGTGCCAGCTCACCTCTTGTAGGGGACTCTGGGGCCAACGTCCTGACTTTC
TRBV11-3,TRBJ2-3,.,TRBD2,CASSFQGSGRVADTQYF,TGTGCCAGCAGCTTCCAAGGTAGCGGGAGGGTGGCAGATACGCAGTATTTT
TRBV6-1,TRBJ2-7,.,.,CASSTPYEQYF,TGTGCCAGCAGTACCCCCTACGAGCAGTACTTC
TRBV19,TRBJ2-3,.,TRBD2,CASSSLAGGADTQYF,TGTGCCAGCAGCTCCCTAGCGGGAGGGGCAGATACGCAGTATTTT
TRBV7-2,TRBJ1-2,once,.,CASSPGTQGGYGYTF,TGTGCCAGCAGCCCCGGGACTCAAGGGGGCTATGGCTACACCTTC
TRBV30,TRBJ1-1,.,.,CAWRIGVHSETEAFF,TGTGCCTGGAGGATCGGGGTACATAGCGAAACTGAAGCTTTCTTT
TRBV27,TRBJ2-3,medium-sized,.,CASSSGGIPSTDTQYF,TGTGCCAGCAGTTCCGGCGGGATACCTAGCACAGATACGCAGTATTTT
TRBV29-1,TRBJ2-1,.,TRBD1,CSVRDRGRYNEQFF,TGCAGCGTACGGGACAGGGGCCGGTACAATGAGCAGTTCTTC
TRBV27,TRBJ2-7,.,.,CASSSFRDGLYEQYF,TGTGCCAGCAGTAGTTTCCGGGACGGACTCTACGAGCAGTACTTC
TRBV6-5,TRBJ1-2,.,TRBD1,CASSYLTGGEGYTF,TGTGCCAGCAGTTACTTGACAGGGGGCGAAGGCTACACCTTC
TRBV27,TRBJ2-1,.,.,CVSTQGFPYNEQFF,TGTGTCAGCACACAGGGATTTCCTTACAATGAGCAGTTCTTC
TRBV27,TRBJ2-1,.,.,CASSSRGYSYNEQFF,TGTGCCAGCAGTTCGCGGGGATACTCCTACAATGAGCAGTTCTTC
TRBV27,TRBJ1-6,.,.,CASSPLGRVRSPLHF,TGTGCCAGCAGCCCCTTAGGGAGGGTAAGATCACCCCTCCACTTT
TRBV10-3,TRBJ2-3,few,.,CATKGLPGDTDTQYF,TGTGCCACCAAAGGGCTACCGGGGGACACAGATACGCAGTATTTT
TRBV19,TRBJ1-2,few,.,CASKRVWDADYGYTF,TGTGCCAGTAAAAGGGTCTGGGACGCAGACTATGGCTACACCTTC
TRBV27,TRBJ2-3,few,.,CASSLSGTDTQYF,TGTGCCAGCAGTTTATCAGGCACAGATACGCAGTATTTT
TRBV6-6,TRBJ1-4,.,.,CASSLPREKLFF,TGTGCCAGCAGCCTCCCCAGGGAAAAACTGTTTTTT
TRBV5-4,TRBJ1-2,.,.,CASSLSQNYGYTF,TGTGCCAGCAGCTTGAGTCAAAACTATGGCTACACCTTC
TRBV6-5,TRBJ1-3,.,TRBD1,CAISEGQGDGNTIYF,TGTGCCATCAGTGAAGGACAGGGGGACGGAAACACCATATATTTT
TRBV6-5,TRBJ2-3,.,.,CASSYSPALSAGSLTTQYF,TGTGCCAGCAGTTACTCTCCGGCCCTGTCAGCCGGGAGCCTAACTACGCAGTATTTT
TRBV11-3,TRBJ2-3,medium-sized,.,CASSLDPGMPTDTQYF,TGTGCCAGCAGCTTAGATCCCGGGATGCCCACAGATACGCAGTATTTT
TRBV30,TRBJ2-5,few,TRBD2,CAWSGLAAQETQYF,TGTGCCTGGAGTGGACTAGCGGCCCAAGAGACCCAGTACTTC
TRBV20-1,TRBJ1-2,.,.,CSANPGKYGYTF,TGCAGTGCTAATCCAGGGAAGTACGGCTACACCTTC